These T cell receptor beta chains were read from a single sample in a study of T cells in localized non-small cell lung cancer. Sequencing was performed with immunoSEQ multiplex PCR; in TCRdb, only in-frame clones are kept and a portion is missing. The sample carries 20,000 to 30,000 clones, approximately 90% recorded once. Sequenced material: peripheral blood, taken before any cancer treatment. These receptors were taken from a woman between 40 and 69 years old with stage I lung adenocarcinoma. The CDR3 runs from the conserved cysteine through the conserved F or W. The order of the fields is clone size, J gene, V gene, D gene, CDR3 DNA, CDR3 protein. The D gene is left open where the match is weak. Size tells how often a clone was seen (once, few, many) or the class of an expanded clone, and some rows leave it out.

size: NA; J: TRBJ2-3; V: TRBV29-1; D: NA; DNA: TGCAGCGTTGGGGCAACACTCACAGATACGCAGTATTTT; CDR3: CSVGATLTDTQYF
size: once; J: TRBJ2-3; V: TRBV2; D: TRBD2; DNA: TGTGCCAGCACGGCGGGAGTCTCAGATACGCAGTATTTT; CDR3: CASTAGVSDTQYF
size: few; J: TRBJ2-1; V: TRBV28; D: TRBD2; DNA: TGTGCCAGCAGTTCCAATGTAGCGGGAGCTCACAATGAGCAGTTCTTC; CDR3: CASSSNVAGAHNEQFF
size: NA; J: TRBJ2-7; V: TRBV6-6; D: NA; DNA: TGTGCCAGCAGTTACCCTTACTACGAGCAGTACTTC; CDR3: CASSYPYYEQYF
size: once; J: TRBJ2-3; V: TRBV7-9; D: NA; DNA: TGTGCCAGCAGCCCGAAGCGCAGGGTGACAGATACGCAGTATTTT; CDR3: CASSPKRRVTDTQYF
size: NA; J: TRBJ2-3; V: TRBV7-3; D: TRBD2; DNA: TGTGCCAGCTCCGGGGCGGGAGAGAGAGATACGCAGTATTTT; CDR3: CASSGAGERDTQYF
size: NA; J: TRBJ2-3; V: TRBV7-2; D: NA; DNA: TGTGCCAGCAGCTTGGCGGGTAGGGCACATGATACGCAGTATTTT; CDR3: CASSLAGRAHDTQYF
size: NA; J: TRBJ2-7; V: TRBV6-1; D: NA; DNA: TGTGCCAGCAGACCCAAAAAGAGCTCCTACGAGCAGTACTTC; CDR3: CASRPKKSSYEQYF
size: NA; J: TRBJ2-7; V: TRBV11-1; D: TRBD2; DNA: TGTGCCAGCAGCTCCTCGACTAGCGGGAGCTACGAGCAGTACTTC; CDR3: CASSSSTSGSYEQYF
size: NA; J: TRBJ2-7; V: TRBV9; D: NA; DNA: TGTGCCAGCAGCGCCCGGGGGGCGGGCTTATACGAGCAGTACTTC; CDR3: CASSARGAGLYEQYF
size: NA; J: TRBJ2-2; V: TRBV6-6; D: NA; DNA: TGTGCCATAAAGGGGGGGCGATCGAACACCGGGGAGCTGTTTTTT; CDR3: CAIKGGRSNTGELFF
size: NA; J: TRBJ2-1; V: TRBV10-3; D: NA; DNA: TGTGCCATCAGCAGACAGTCATACAATGAGCAGTTCTTC; CDR3: CAISRQSYNEQFF
size: NA; J: TRBJ2-5; V: TRBV5-1; D: NA; DNA: TGCGCCAGCAGCTTGCATCCCCAAGAGACCCAGTACTTC; CDR3: CASSLHPQETQYF
size: NA; J: TRBJ2-1; V: TRBV11-2; D: TRBD1; DNA: TGTGCCAGCACCATAACGAGGGACAGGAGAATAACCAATGAGCAGTTCTTC; CDR3: CASTITRDRRITNEQFF
size: NA; J: TRBJ1-3; V: TRBV19; D: NA; DNA: TGTGCCAGTAGTATCAGGGTGCGCTCTGGAAACACCATATATTTT; CDR3: CASSIRVRSGNTIYF
size: NA; J: TRBJ2-7; V: TRBV9; D: TRBD2; DNA: TGTGCCAGCAGCGTAGAGGGGACTAGCGGGAGCGAGCAGTACTTC; CDR3: CASSVEGTSGSEQYF
size: NA; J: TRBJ1-2; V: TRBV6-5; D: TRBD1; DNA: TGTGCCAGCCGGGAGAGGGACAGCTATGGCTACACCTTC; CDR3: CASRERDSYGYTF
size: NA; J: TRBJ2-7; V: TRBV5-5; D: NA; DNA: TGTGCCAGCAGCTTGGTCGCAGGGAAGGAGCAGTACTTC; CDR3: CASSLVAGKEQYF
size: NA; J: TRBJ2-1; V: TRBV7-6; D: TRBD2; DNA: TGTGCCAGCAGCTTAGAGTTCCCTAGCGGAGTCGCGAAATACAATGAGCAGTTCTTC; CDR3: CASSLEFPSGVAKYNEQFF
size: NA; J: TRBJ1-2; V: TRBV27; D: NA; DNA: TGTGCCAGTGTCCGGACAGTCTATGGCTACACCTTC; CDR3: CASVRTVYGYTF
size: NA; J: TRBJ2-3; V: TRBV7-8; D: TRBD2; DNA: TGTGCCAGCAGCTTAGTTTTTCAGGCGGGCGGGAGACCCACAGATACGCAGTATTTT; CDR3: CASSLVFQAGGRPTDTQYF
size: NA; J: TRBJ1-5; V: TRBV19; D: NA; DNA: TGTGCCAGTAGTATAAGCTTAGATCAGCCCCAGCATTTT; CDR3: CASSISLDQPQHF
size: NA; J: TRBJ2-2; V: TRBV5-6; D: TRBD1; DNA: TGTGCCAGCCGGACAGGGGGTAGAGCCGGGGAGCTGTTTTTT; CDR3: CASRTGGRAGELFF
size: once; J: TRBJ2-1; V: TRBV19; D: TRBD2; DNA: TGTGCCAGTACCCAGACTAGCGGGAGTATCGATGAGCAGTTCTTC; CDR3: CASTQTSGSIDEQFF
size: NA; J: TRBJ2-3; V: TRBV6-5; D: NA; DNA: TGTGCCAGCAGAACACAGGGTGGAAGGACAGATACGCAGTATTTT; CDR3: CASRTQGGRTDTQYF
size: NA; J: TRBJ1-5; V: TRBV2; D: TRBD1; DNA: TGTGCCAGCAGCAAGGACAGGGGCGGGCAGCCCCAGCATTTT; CDR3: CASSKDRGGQPQHF
size: NA; J: TRBJ1-4; V: TRBV4-2; D: NA; DNA: TGTGCCAGCAGCCAATGGTATGCAACTAATGAAAAACTGTTTTTT; CDR3: CASSQWYATNEKLFF
size: NA; J: TRBJ2-1; V: TRBV11-2; D: TRBD2; DNA: TGTGCCAGCAGCTTAGTTGCGGGAGCGGGCTACAATGAGCAGTTCTTC; CDR3: CASSLVAGAGYNEQFF
size: once; J: TRBJ2-5; V: TRBV28; D: TRBD1; DNA: TGTGCCAGCACCTCAGGGGGTCGGCTCGAAGAGACCCAGTACTTC; CDR3: CASTSGGRLEETQYF
size: NA; J: TRBJ2-7; V: TRBV6-6; D: TRBD2; DNA: TGTGCCAGCCGGACGGGAGGGGAAGACTACGAGCAGTACTTC; CDR3: CASRTGGEDYEQYF
size: NA; J: TRBJ1-1; V: TRBV25-1; D: NA; DNA: TGTGCCAGCCTCGGGTGGACGAGAGACACTGAAGCTTTCTTT; CDR3: CASLGWTRDTEAFF
size: NA; J: TRBJ2-3; V: TRBV6-1; D: NA; DNA: TGTGCCAGCAGTGAAGCAAAGGGGGGGGGAGATACGCAGTATTTT; CDR3: CASSEAKGGGDTQYF
size: NA; J: TRBJ2-3; V: TRBV6-5; D: NA; DNA: TGTGCCAGCAGTTATCGCCCCTTAGCAGATACGCAGTATTTT; CDR3: CASSYRPLADTQYF
size: NA; J: TRBJ2-2; V: TRBV19; D: NA; DNA: TGTGCCAGTAAGGGCGGGTGGGGCACCGGGGAGCTGTTTTTT; CDR3: CASKGGWGTGELFF
size: few; J: TRBJ2-4; V: TRBV4-1; D: TRBD1; DNA: TGCGCCAGCAGCCAAGGAGACAGGGTTGGAAACATTCAGTACTTC; CDR3: CASSQGDRVGNIQYF
size: NA; J: TRBJ1-6; V: TRBV5-6; D: TRBD1; DNA: TGTGCCAGCAGCCAGAAAAGGACAGGGGGTAATTCACCCCTCCACTTT; CDR3: CASSQKRTGGNSPLHF
size: NA; J: TRBJ2-1; V: TRBV5-6; D: TRBD2; DNA: TGTGCCAGCAGCATGACTAGCGGGAGTACGAATGAGCAGTTCTTC; CDR3: CASSMTSGSTNEQFF
size: NA; J: TRBJ1-3; V: TRBV2; D: NA; DNA: TGTGCCAGCGAGGACAGCTCTGGAAACACCATATATTTT; CDR3: CASEDSSGNTIYF
size: NA; J: TRBJ1-1; V: TRBV11-2; D: TRBD1; DNA: TGTGCCAGCAGTACAGGGGGCAAAACTGAAGCTTTCTTT; CDR3: CASSTGGKTEAFF
size: NA; J: TRBJ1-4; V: TRBV28; D: TRBD1; DNA: TGTGCCAGCAGTCCCGACGACAGGGCCCTAAAGGAAAAACTGTTTTTT; CDR3: CASSPDDRALKEKLFF
size: NA; J: TRBJ2-7; V: TRBV6-6; D: NA; DNA: TGTGCCAGCAGTTACGCACTGGGATTTGAGTCCTACGAGCAGTACTTC; CDR3: CASSYALGFESYEQYF
size: NA; J: TRBJ1-5; V: TRBV19; D: NA; DNA: TGTGCCAGTAGTCCCGGGGGGGGAGGGGCTAGCAATCAGCCCCAGCATTTT; CDR3: CASSPGGGGASNQPQHF
size: NA; J: TRBJ2-3; V: TRBV4-1; D: TRBD2; DNA: TGCGCCAGCAGCCCAGGTGCTCTAGCGGGTACTAGCACAGATACGCAGTATTTT; CDR3: CASSPGALAGTSTDTQYF
size: NA; J: TRBJ2-2; V: TRBV7-3; D: NA; DNA: TGTGCCAGCAGCTTAACGGGGCTCACCGGGGAGCTGTTTTTT; CDR3: CASSLTGLTGELFF
size: once; J: TRBJ2-1; V: TRBV25-1; D: TRBD1; DNA: TGTGCCAGCAGTGGCCCGGGACAGGGGGGCTACAATGAGCAGTTCTTC; CDR3: CASSGPGQGGYNEQFF